One sample yielded the 27 T cell receptor beta chains listed below, sequenced in a study of T cell repertoires in cytomegalovirus infection. Their antigens are not known. TCRdb analysed the reads with MiXCR anew, one entry per CDR3 protein. The sample consists of some 700,000 distinct CDR3 sequences, around a third of them appearing once. The input for sequencing was cultured PBMCs, taken from culture after CMV antigen stimulation. These receptor sequences come from a human donor in good health (CMV status not recorded). Some clones in this sample may be carry-over from other donors' samples.

This clonotype was picked up a small number of times. The CDR3: CASLPGPGQSGELFF. In nucleotides, the CDR3 is TGTGCCAGCCTTCCGGGACCAGGGCAGTCCGGGGAGCTGTTTTTT. V usage is TRBV7-8 and J usage is TRBJ2-2; the D call may be TRBD1 or TRBD2 (5 bases each). CDR1 and CDR2 (germline): SGHVS, FQNEAQ. CDR3 length: 15 residues. Trimming took 8 bases from V and 6 from J, leaving 19 bases between them.

This clonotype was recorded once. CDR3 loop: CASIGGIGYSSYNSPLHF. In DNA form, the CDR3 reads TGTGCCAGCATCGGGGGCATCGGGTATAGTTCCTATAATTCACCCCTCCACTTT. The chain has TRBV6-8 and TRBJ1-6; D may be TRBD1 (6 bases). Trimming left V 7 bases short and J 1 base short, with 20 bases between. The CDR3 has 18 residues. CDR1 is MNHGY, CDR2 SAAAGT, per germline.

For this clonotype: The CDR3 does not close with the conserved phenylalanine or tryptophan, likely indicating a read error. The chain combines TRBV19 with TRBJ2-3; D gene ambiguous. Trimming cost V 2 bases and J 1 base, with 4 bases left between them. CDR1 is LNHDA and CDR2 is SQIVND in the germline V gene (reference sequence). This CDR3 has 13 residues. CDR3 bases: TGTGCCAGTAGTATATCCCGCACAGATACGCAGTATTAT. The encoded protein is CASSISRTDTQYY.

This chain uses TRBV7-2 with TRBJ1-1; D possibly corresponds to TRBD1 (6 bases). In germline, CDR1 is SGHTA, CDR2 FQGNSA. The CDR3 totals 16 residues. V was pared by 1 base and J by 3 bases, with 15 bases between. In DNA form, the CDR3 reads TGTGCCAGCAGCTTAGTGGGGGGGCTTGGGGACACTGAAGCTTTCTTT. It codes for CASSLVGGLGDTEAFF.

The J gene is TRBJ2-1, the V gene TRBV9; TRBD1 aligns across 8 bases. In germline, CDR1 is SGDLS, CDR2 YYNGEE. This CDR3 contains 15 residues. With V trimmed by 1 base and J by 6 bases, 6 bases remained unmatched. The CDR3 here is CASSVRPGGLNEQFF. CDR3 coding DNA: TGTGCCAGCAGCGTAAGGCCAGGGGGCCTCAATGAGCAGTTCTTC.

The chain joins TRBV6-1 to TRBJ1-5; D gene uncertain. Germline V gives CDR1 MNHNS, CDR2 SASEGT. Trimming removed 8 bases at V and 1 base at J, with 9 bases between. The CDR3 runs to 13 residues. The CDR3 nucleotides are TGTGCCAGCGAATCAACCAGCAATCAGCCCCAGCATTTT. It specifies CASESTSNQPQHF.

This clonotype was seen repeatedly, ten times or more. This sequence joins TRBV7-6 and TRBJ2-7, with D perhaps being TRBD1 or TRBD2 (5 bases each). The length of the CDR3 is 14 residues. Trimming removed 1 base from V and 1 base from J, with 8 bases in between. CDR1 and CDR2 from the germline V gene are SGHVS and FNYEAQ. The CDR3 protein is CASSLEGRSYEQYF. The CDR3 region has the DNA TGTGCCAGCAGCTTAGAGGGACGATCCTACGAGCAGTACTTC.

The chain has TRBV18 and TRBJ2-3; D is undetermined. Germline CDR1 KGHSH, CDR2 LQKENI. Trimming cost V 3 bases and J 1 base, with 8 bases left between them. The CDR3 length is 14 residues. CDR3 nucleotide sequence: TGTGCCAGCTCACCCCGCCTGGGCACAGATACGCAGTATTTT. Protein sequence: CASSPRLGTDTQYF.

This chain connects TRBV29-1 to TRBJ2-5; 7 nucleotides align to TRBD2. In germline, CDR1 is SQVTM, CDR2 ANQGSEA. The V and J ends lost 5 bases and 4 bases, in that order; junction bases with no gene match: 10. This CDR3 comprises 14 residues. The CDR3, as DNA: TGCAGCGTTAGGACCGGGACTACAACAGAGACCCAGTACTTC. Its translation is CSVRTGTTTETQYF.

V is TRBV28 and J is TRBJ1-1, with D possibly being TRBD1 (6 bases). The germline CDR1 and CDR2 sequences are MDHEN and SYDVKM. The CDR3 runs 14 residues. V dropped 6 bases and J dropped 0 bases, with 11 bases sitting between them. The CDR3 DNA reads as TGTGCCAGCAGGTGGGACAATATGAACACTGAAGCTTTCTTT. Amino acids: CASRWDNMNTEAFF.

CDR3 sequence (DNA): TGTGCCAGCATGGGACGGTCAAACACCGGGGAGCTGTTTTTT. Translation: CASMGRSNTGELFF. The rearrangement uses TRBV2 and TRBJ2-2; the D call may be TRBD1 or TRBD2 (5 bases each). The CDR3 covers 14 residues. The V end was cut by 7 bases, the J end by 2 bases, with 11 bases between. Germline V gene sequence: CDR1 SNHLY, CDR2 FYNNEI.

The V gene is TRBV20-1, the J gene TRBJ2-1; 10 nucleotides match TRBD1. Germline V CDR1 and CDR2: DFQATT, SNEGSKA (reference sequence). Trimming removed 5 bases from V and 7 bases from J; junction bases left unmatched: 2. The CDR3 is made up of 12 amino acids. The CDR3 DNA sequence: TGCAGTGCTGGACAGGGGGTGAATGAGCAGTTCTTC. Amino acid sequence: CSAGQGVNEQFF.

Ten or more counts support this clonotype. The chain combines TRBV6-2 or TRBV6-3 with TRBJ2-5, with 12 nucleotides matching TRBD2. V trimming: 2 bases; J trimming: 0 bases; junction bases outside the gene matches: 7. CDR1 and CDR2 (germline): MNHEY, SVGEGT. CDR3 length: 18 amino acids. The CDR3 is CASSYGRTSGAYQETQYF. CDR3 nucleotide sequence: TGTGCCAGCAGTTACGGGCGGACTAGCGGGGCGTACCAAGAGACCCAGTACTTC.

The J gene is TRBJ2-7, the V gene TRBV20-1; weak D call: TRBD2 (6 bases). CDR1 is DFQATT and CDR2 is SNEGSKA in the germline V gene (reference sequence). The CDR3 spans 14 residues. With 4 bases removed from V and 2 bases from J, the gap between germline ends came to 15 bases. As DNA, the CDR3 is TGCAGTGCTAAGACCGGGACTGACCCCTACGAGCAGTACTTC. Its translation is CSAKTGTDPYEQYF.

The chain is built from TRBV19 and TRBJ1-6; D not resolved. V lost 6 bases, J lost 7 bases, and 10 bases lay in between. The CDR3 length is 13 residues. Germline CDR1 is LNHDA and CDR2 is SQIVND (reference sequence). The CDR3 protein is CASRKTGNSPLHF. The CDR3 nucleotides are TGTGCCAGTAGAAAAACGGGCAATTCACCCCTCCACTTT.

As regards this clonotype: A read error may explain this, as a much larger clone is one base away. The CDR3 DNA sequence: TGTGCCAGCAGCTTAGCCCTGGGGAGGGGGTGGCATGCGCAGTTCTTC. Its translation is CASSLALGRGWHAQFF. The chain couples TRBV7-6 to TRBJ2-1, with D possibly matching TRBD2 (7 bases). The V gene's germline CDR1 is SGHVS and CDR2 FNYEAQ. The CDR3 has 16 amino acids. The germline V and J ends were trimmed by 0 bases and 12 bases, with 21 bases remaining between them. Looking up the rest from reference TRBV7-6 and TRBJ2-1 gives the full variable domain: GAGVSQSPRYKVTKRGQDVALRCDPISGHVSLYWYRQALGQGPEFLTYFNYEAQQDKSGLPNDRFSAERPEGSISTLTIQRTEQRDSAMYRCASSLALGRGWHAQFFGPGTRLTVL.

This rearrangement joins TRBV7-6 to TRBJ1-3; D remains unclear. CDR3 length: 17 residues. Germline values: CDR1 SGHVS, CDR2 FNYEAQ. The V and J ends lost 2 bases and 0 bases respectively, with 14 bases between them. The DNA for the CDR3 is TGTGCCAGCAGCTTATTAGAGATCTCCAGCTCTGGAAACACCATATATTTT. Translated, it gives CASSLLEISSSGNTIYF.

The chain links TRBV5-1 to TRBJ1-1; no clear D. The V end lost 0 bases, the J end lost 5 bases, and 14 bases lay between the germline ends. Germline CDR1 is SGHRS and CDR2 is YFSETQ. The CDR3 has 15 residues. CDR3 DNA: TGCGCCAGCAGCTTGGGAGGCACCTTGGGGACTGAAGCTTTCTTT. Translation: CASSLGGTLGTEAFF.

This clonotype was seen just once. The chain uses TRBV6-1 and TRBJ2-7, with D perhaps matching TRBD1 (5 bases). Germline V gene sequence: CDR1 MNHNS, CDR2 SASEGT. CDR3 length equals 15 residues. Trimming took off 2 bases at V and 3 bases at J, with 14 bases between the two ends. The CDR3 here is CASSEYGQAYYEQYF. CDR3 coding DNA: TGTGCCAGCAGTGAATACGGACAAGCATACTACGAGCAGTACTTC.

The chain recombines TRBV20-1 with TRBJ1-5, with D unclear. Germline V gene sequence: CDR1 DFQATT, CDR2 SNEGSKA (reference sequence). The CDR3 totals 13 residues. V was pared by 1 base and J by 0 bases, with 4 bases between. This CDR3 is CSARVASNQPQHF. The DNA for the CDR3 is TGCAGTGCTAGAGTCGCTAGCAATCAGCCCCAGCATTTT.

Ten or more counts support this clonotype. The chain has TRBV7-2 and TRBJ2-7; no definite D call. V dropped 4 bases and J dropped 3 bases, with 16 bases sitting between them. The CDR3 runs 15 residues. Germline V gene sequence: CDR1 SGHTA, CDR2 FQGNSA. CDR3 in amino acids: CASSSYRASYYEQYF. CDR3 DNA: TGTGCCAGCAGCTCCTACCGGGCCTCCTACTACGAGCAGTACTTC.

Ten or more counts support this clonotype. The chain is built from TRBV7-8 and TRBJ2-7; D unresolved. Trimming cost V 4 bases and J 2 bases, with 9 bases left between them. The germline CDR1 and CDR2 sequences are SGHVS and FQNEAQ. The CDR3 loop spans 13 amino acids. CDR3 in DNA: TGTGCCAGCAGCTCTAACATCGCCTACGAGCAGTACTTC. Amino acids: CASSSNIAYEQYF. Full variable domain (outside the CDR3, taken from reference TRBV7-8 and TRBJ2-7): GAGVSQSPRYKVAKRGQDVALRCDPISGHVSLFWYQQALGQGPEFLTYFQNEAQLDKSGLPSDRFFAERPEGSVSTLKIQRTQQEDSAVYLCASSSNIAYEQYFGPGTRLTVT.

The table lists this clonotype with a few counts. The chain employs TRBV7-8 and TRBJ1-1, with TRBD1 as a possible D gene (6 bases). The CDR3 covers 15 residues. V was cut by 7 bases and J by 6 bases, with 21 bases left in between. Germline CDR1 SGHVS, CDR2 FQNEAQ. Here the CDR3 DNA reads TGTGCCAGCAAAGACGGGGGGCGCTTGTCGGCTGAAGCTTTCTTT. As protein: CASKDGGRLSAEAFF.

V gene TRBV4-1 combines with J gene TRBJ2-1; no definite D call. Trimming shortened V by 1 base and J by 3 bases, and 7 bases separated the two germline ends. The CDR3 has 14 residues. The germline V gene has CDR1 MGHRA and CDR2 YSYEKL. The CDR3 DNA reads TGCGCCAGCAGCCAAGGAGTTGGCTACAATGAGCAGTTCTTC. It specifies CASSQGVGYNEQFF.

This clonotype has at least ten counts. The genes are TRBV7-2 and TRBJ2-5; no reliable D call. This CDR3 is 14 amino acids long. Germline CDR1 and CDR2: SGHTA and FQGNSA. The V end lost 5 bases, the J end lost 5 bases, and 15 bases lay between the germline ends. CDR3 coding DNA: TGTGCCAGCAGCGCCGGGCGATGGGCGGAGACCCAGTACTTC. Protein sequence: CASSAGRWAETQYF.

This chain joins TRBV12-3 or TRBV12-4 and TRBJ1-5; no definite D call. The CDR3 is 14 amino acids. The V end was cut by 3 bases, the J end by 3 bases, with 9 bases between. DNA of the CDR3: TGTGCCAGCAGTTTGAACGGATTCAATCAGCCCCAGCATTTT. Translated, it gives CASSLNGFNQPQHF.

The genes are TRBV6-6 and TRBJ2-2, with D unresolved. The length of the CDR3 is 14 residues. Germline CDR1 is MNHNY and CDR2 is SVGAGI (reference sequence). Trimming took off 5 bases at V and 4 bases at J, with 11 bases between the two ends. The CDR3: CASSPRGTTGELFF. The CDR3 nucleotides read TGTGCCAGCAGTCCACGTGGTACCACCGGGGAGCTGTTTTTT.